This T cell receptor (beta chain) is drawn from a study of regulatory T cells in long-lasting Graves disease. CDR3 size: 18 residues. Trimming removed 0 bases from V and 1 base from J, with 15 bases in between. CDR1 and CDR2 (germline): LGHNA, YSLEER. Time point: newly diagnosed GD, antithyroid drugs for less than 3 months. The TCR library was made from RNA that had been extracted from PBMCs in TRIzol. Library construction for TCR beta used iRepertoire HTBI primers and Arm-PCR of CDR3 regions. One entry per CDR3 protein, called by TCRdb with MiXCR from the multiplex PCR reads. The sample shows about 380,000 distinct CDR3 sequences, around 15% of them seen only once. Comment on this clonotype: A much larger clonotype is one base distant, so this may be a read error. It is likely a read error, because the conserved phenylalanine at the end of the CDR3 is missing.

Sample: peripheral blood mononuclear cells (PBMCs), taken at new diagnosis, from a patient treated with antithyroid drugs. This sequence originates from a female donor with Graves disease. V and J are TRBV4-3 and TRBJ2-2; no clear D. The CDR3 nucleotides read TGCGCCAGCAGCCAAGATCATTTCCTTAGGGTGAACACCGGGGAGCTGTTTCTT. Residues: CASSQDHFLRVNTGELFL.